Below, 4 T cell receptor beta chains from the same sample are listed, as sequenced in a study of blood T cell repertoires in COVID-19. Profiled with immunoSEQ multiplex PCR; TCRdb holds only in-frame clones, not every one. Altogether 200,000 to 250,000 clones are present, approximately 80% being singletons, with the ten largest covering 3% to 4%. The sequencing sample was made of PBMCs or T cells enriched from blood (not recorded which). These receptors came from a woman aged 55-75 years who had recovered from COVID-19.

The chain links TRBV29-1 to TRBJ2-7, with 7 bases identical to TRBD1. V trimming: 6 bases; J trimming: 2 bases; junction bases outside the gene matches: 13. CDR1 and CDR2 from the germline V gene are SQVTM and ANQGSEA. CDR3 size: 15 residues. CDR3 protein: CSVTDRKTGTYEQYF. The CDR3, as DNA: TGCAGCGTCACCGACCGGAAGACAGGGACCTACGAGCAGTACTTC.

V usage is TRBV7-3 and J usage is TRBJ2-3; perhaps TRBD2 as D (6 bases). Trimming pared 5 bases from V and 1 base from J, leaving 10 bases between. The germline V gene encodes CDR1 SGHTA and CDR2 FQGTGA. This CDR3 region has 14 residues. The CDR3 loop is CASSLGGRTDTQYF. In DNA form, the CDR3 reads TGTGCCAGCAGCCTGGGGGGACGCACAGATACGCAGTATTTT.

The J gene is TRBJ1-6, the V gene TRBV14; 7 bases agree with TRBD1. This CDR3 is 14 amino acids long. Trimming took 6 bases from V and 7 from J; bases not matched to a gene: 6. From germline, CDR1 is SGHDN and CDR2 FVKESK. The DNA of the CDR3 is TGTGCCAGCAGAGTCGGGACAGCAAATTCACCCCTCCACTTT. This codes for CASRVGTANSPLHF.

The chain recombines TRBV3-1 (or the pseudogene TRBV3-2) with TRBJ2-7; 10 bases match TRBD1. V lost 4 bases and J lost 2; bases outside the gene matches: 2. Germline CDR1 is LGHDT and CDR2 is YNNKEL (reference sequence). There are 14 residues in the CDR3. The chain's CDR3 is CASSPGTGAYEQYF. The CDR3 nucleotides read TGTGCCAGCAGCCCCGGGACAGGGGCCTACGAGCAGTACTTC.